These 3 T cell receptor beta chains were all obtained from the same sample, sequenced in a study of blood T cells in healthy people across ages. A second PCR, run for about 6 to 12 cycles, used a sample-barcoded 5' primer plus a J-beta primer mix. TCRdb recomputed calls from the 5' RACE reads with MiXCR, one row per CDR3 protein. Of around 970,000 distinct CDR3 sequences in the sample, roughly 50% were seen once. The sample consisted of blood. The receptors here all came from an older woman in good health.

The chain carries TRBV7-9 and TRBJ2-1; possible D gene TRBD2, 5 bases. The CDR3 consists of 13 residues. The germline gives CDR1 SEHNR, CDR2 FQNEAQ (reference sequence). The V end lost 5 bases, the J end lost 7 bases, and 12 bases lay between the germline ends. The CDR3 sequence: CASSRTPVNEQFF. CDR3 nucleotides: TGTGCCAGCAGCCGGACTCCGGTTAATGAGCAGTTCTTC.

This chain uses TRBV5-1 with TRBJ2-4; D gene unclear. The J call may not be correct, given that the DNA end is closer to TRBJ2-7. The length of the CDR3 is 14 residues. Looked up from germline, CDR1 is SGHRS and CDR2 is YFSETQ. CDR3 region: CATEKWGKDYEQYF. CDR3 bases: TGCGCCACCGAAAAATGGGGTAAAGACTACGAGCAGTACTTC.

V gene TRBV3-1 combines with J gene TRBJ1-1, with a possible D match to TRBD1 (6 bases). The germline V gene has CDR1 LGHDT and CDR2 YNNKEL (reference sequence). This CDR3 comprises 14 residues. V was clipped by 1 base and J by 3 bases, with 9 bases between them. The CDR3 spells CASSQVRQDTEAFF. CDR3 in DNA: TGTGCCAGCAGCCAAGTTCGACAGGACACTGAAGCTTTCTTT.